The next 10 T cell receptor beta chains were all read from a single sample in a study of neurological immune-mediated disorders (dated by TCRdb to about 2019). Receptors were amplified or captured by 5' RACE. Reads for this sample came from an Illumina HiSeq 2500. TCRdb trimmed public reads at Q25 via fastp, called clones via MiXCR and kept in-frame beta chains. Merged by CDR3 protein, the rows form single entries marked with the most common genes and DNA. This sample gives 87,000 or so distinct CDR3 sequences in total; 3% to 4% of them show up just once. 5% to 6.5% of the sample comes from the top ten. The material sequenced was PBMCs. The receptors were gathered from a woman between 18 and 29 years old with multiple sclerosis.

In its sample, this clonotype was seen many times. The chain recombines TRBV12-3 or TRBV12-4 with TRBJ1-5; 8 bases map to TRBD1. Trimming at V came to 6 bases and at J to 6 bases, leaving 4 bases not matched to a gene. The CDR3 length is 13 residues. The CDR3 DNA is TGTGCCAGCAGCCTCGACAGGGGTCAGCCCCAGCATTTT. This sequence encodes CASSLDRGQPQHF.

This clonotype showed up many times. The V call is TRBV4-3, the J call TRBJ2-1; D unclear. The CDR3 has 16 amino acids. Trimming took 0 bases from V and 4 from J, leaving 13 bases between them. Per germline, CDR1 LGHNA and CDR2 YSLEER. CDR3 in amino acids: CASSQDSVQRYNEQFF. CDR3 nucleotides: TGCGCCAGCAGCCAAGATAGTGTCCAGCGTTACAATGAGCAGTTCTTC.

Ten or more counts support this clonotype. The rearrangement joins TRBV20-1 to TRBJ2-5; 11 bases align to TRBD2. This CDR3 is built from 14 residues. Germline CDR1 and CDR2: DFQATT and SNEGSKA (reference sequence). With 4 bases clipped from V and 5 bases from J, the junction kept 6 bases outside the gene matches. The CDR3 here is CSATSGGIGETQYF. Written as DNA, the CDR3 is TGCAGTGCTACTAGCGGGGGGATTGGGGAGACCCAGTACTTC.

This clonotype was observed a few times. This chain joins TRBV9 and TRBJ2-1; D gene unclear. The CDR3 totals 14 residues. CDR1 SGDLS and CDR2 YYNGEE come from the germline V gene. Trimming took off 4 bases at V and 6 bases at J, with 14 bases between the two ends. CDR3 DNA: TGTGCCAGCAGCCGCCGGTTAGAGGCCAATGAGCAGTTCTTC. It encodes CASSRRLEANEQFF.

This clonotype has a handful of counts. This chain uses TRBV12-5 with TRBJ2-7; 7 nucleotides line up with TRBD1. The ends lost 7 bases at V and 1 base at J; junction bases unmatched: 7. CDR3 length: 14 amino acids. Germline loops: CDR1 LGHNT, CDR2 FRNRAP. This CDR3 is CASADRDSSYEQYF. The CDR3 coding sequence is TGTGCTAGTGCCGATAGGGACAGTTCCTACGAGCAGTACTTC. Supplemented by reference TRBV12-5 and TRBJ2-7, the full variable domain reads DARVTQTPRHKVTEMGQEVTMRCQPILGHNTVFWYRQTMMQGLELLAYFRNRAPLDDSGMPKDRFSAEMPDATLATLKIQPSEPRDSAVYFCASADRDSSYEQYFGPGTRLTVT.

There are a few counts of this clonotype. The V call is TRBV30, the J call TRBJ2-7, with 10 bases aligning to TRBD2. This CDR3 is built from 18 residues. V trimming: 0 bases; J trimming: 0 bases; junction bases outside the gene matches: 11. Germline CDR1 GTSNPN, CDR2 SVGIG (reference sequence). This CDR3 is CAWSVLRGWTSGSYEQYF. The CDR3, as DNA: TGTGCCTGGAGTGTTCTCCGGGGGTGGACTAGCGGCTCCTACGAGCAGTACTTC.

This clonotype was seen repeatedly, ten times or more. This chain connects TRBV10-2 to TRBJ1-1; D unclear. The germline V and J ends were trimmed by 1 base and 1 base, with 10 bases remaining between them. Germline CDR1 and CDR2: WSHSY and SAAADI. The CDR3 has 15 amino acids. The CDR3 reads CASSEWSTSNTEAFF. The CDR3 DNA reads as TGCGCCAGCAGTGAGTGGTCCACCTCGAACACTGAAGCTTTCTTT.

This clonotype was seen repeatedly, ten times or more. V usage is TRBV6-5 and J usage is TRBJ2-5, with D hard to call. The CDR3 is made up of 15 amino acids. In germline, CDR1 is MNHEY, CDR2 SVGAGI. Trimming took 5 bases from V and 5 from J, leaving 18 bases between them. The DNA for the CDR3 is TGTGCCAGCAGTCCCCCTTCCCAGATCCGGGAGACCCAGTACTTC. This gives the protein CASSPPSQIRETQYF.

This clonotype was seen at least ten times. V usage is TRBV12-3 or TRBV12-4 and J usage is TRBJ1-5, with TRBD1 matching over 8 bases. V shed 5 bases and J 7 bases; nucleotides not matched to a gene: 7. CDR3 size: 14 residues. The chain's CDR3 is CASSIGQGRQPQHF. In DNA, the CDR3 is TGTGCCAGCAGTATTGGACAGGGCAGACAGCCCCAGCATTTT.

The sample holds many counts of this clonotype. The V gene is TRBV19, the J gene TRBJ2-2; D is undetermined. V dropped 0 bases and J dropped 4 bases, with 0 bases sitting between them. This CDR3 comprises 12 residues. Germline values: CDR1 LNHDA, CDR2 SQIVND (reference sequence). The CDR3 DNA follows: TGTGCCAGTAGTATAGACACCGGGGAGCTGTTTTTT. Its protein product is CASSIDTGELFF.